The 14 T cell receptor beta chains below all came from one sample that was sequenced in a study of early T cells in non-severe SARS-CoV-2 infection. A single record per CDR3 protein comes from TCRdb applying MiXCR to the 5' RACE reads. Of around 84,000 distinct CDR3 sequences in the sample, about 12% were seen once. The source material was whole blood. The origin of the receptors is an adult who was a healthcare worker with PCR-confirmed SARS-CoV-2 infection or an uninfected control (not recorded which).

The chain has TRBV6-2 or TRBV6-3 and TRBJ2-7; D possibly corresponds to TRBD1 (6 bases). CDR3 length: 13 residues. Germline CDR1 reads MNHEY; CDR2 reads SVGEGT. V lost 1 base and J 6 bases, leaving 10 bases between the germline ends. This CDR3 is CASSYFRQAEQYF. The CDR3 DNA is TGTGCCAGCAGTTACTTCCGACAGGCCGAGCAGTACTTC.

This clonotype showed up many times. The chain uses TRBV5-6 and TRBJ2-3, with D unresolved. This CDR3 is 13 amino acids long. The ends were cut back, 2 bases at V and 1 base at J, with 5 bases in the middle. Germline CDR1 is SGHDT and CDR2 is YYEEEE. CDR3 residues: CASSFGRTDTQYF. The CDR3 DNA sequence: TGTGCCAGCAGCTTCGGACGCACAGATACGCAGTATTTT.

This clonotype has only a few counts. The rearrangement links TRBV13 to TRBJ1-4; TRBD1 might be the D (6 bases). Trimming removed 5 bases at V and 12 bases at J, with 16 bases between. Germline V gene lookup returns CDR1 PRHDT and CDR2 FYEKMQ (reference sequence). The CDR3 length is 13 residues. The CDR3 protein is CASSPSQGRELFF. The CDR3 coding sequence is TGTGCCAGCAGCCCGAGTCAGGGGAGAGAACTGTTTTTT.

The chain has TRBV3-1 and TRBJ2-2, with unresolved D. The CDR3 sequence is 14 residues long. CDR1 LGHDT and CDR2 YNNKEL come from the germline V gene (reference sequence). V dropped 7 bases and J dropped 4 bases, with 13 bases sitting between them. The CDR3 region is CASTADAFTGELFF. The CDR3 DNA reads TGTGCCAGCACGGCGGACGCATTCACCGGGGAGCTGTTTTTT.

Only a few counts were recorded for this clonotype. This chain connects TRBV9 to TRBJ2-3; 9 bases are shared with TRBD2. The CDR3 is made up of 14 amino acids. Germline CDR1 SGDLS, CDR2 YYNGEE. The J segment lost 9 bases and the V segment lost 3 bases, leaving 8 bases of the junction unmatched. The CDR3 region has the DNA TGTGCCAGCAGCGACGCTAGCGGGGTGTTAACGCAGTATTTT. Its translation: CASSDASGVLTQYF.

This clonotype was observed a few times. The chain is built from TRBV5-1 and TRBJ2-2; TRBD2 agrees at 9 bases. CDR3 size: 15 residues. Germline-derived CDR1 and CDR2 are SGHRS and YFSETQ. Unmatched junction bases numbered 2, after V lost 0 bases and J lost 5 bases. The CDR3 region is CASSLAAGGTGELFF. CDR3 sequence (DNA): TGCGCCAGCAGCTTGGCCGCGGGAGGGACCGGGGAGCTGTTTTTT.

The sample holds many counts of this clonotype. The chain recombines TRBV7-9 with TRBJ2-7; D gene uncertain. V dropped 1 base and J dropped 2 bases, with 9 bases sitting between them. The germline gives CDR1 SEHNR, CDR2 FQNEAQ (reference sequence). CDR3 length: 14 residues. This CDR3 reads CASSLEVAPYEQYF. The DNA of the CDR3 is TGTGCCAGCAGCTTAGAGGTAGCTCCCTACGAGCAGTACTTC.

This clonotype was seen just once. The chain carries TRBV2 and TRBJ1-5, with a tentative D call TRBD1 (6 bases). The CDR3 is 14 amino acids. In germline, CDR1 is SNHLY, CDR2 FYNNEI. V lost 6 bases and J lost 6, with 15 bases in between. The CDR3 sequence is CASRAVGASQPQHF. In nucleotides, the CDR3 is TGTGCCAGCAGAGCCGTGGGGGCCAGTCAGCCCCAGCATTTT.

This clonotype was observed many times. The chain carries TRBV6-5 and TRBJ2-7; TRBD2 matches at 11 bases. Germline CDR1 MNHEY, CDR2 SVGAGI. The CDR3 has 16 residues. V lost 5 bases and J lost 5; bases outside the gene matches: 11. The CDR3 region is CASSRAPGLAVHEQYF. As DNA, the CDR3 is TGTGCCAGCAGTCGCGCACCGGGACTAGCGGTCCACGAGCAGTACTTC.

This clonotype has more than one count but fewer than ten. V and J are TRBV6-5 and TRBJ2-3; 11 nucleotides agree with TRBD2. The CDR3 sequence is 15 residues long. V lost 6 bases to trimming and J lost 0 bases; unmatched junction nucleotides: 2. Germline CDR1 MNHEY, CDR2 SVGAGI. CDR3 sequence reads: CASRLAGASTDTQYF. CDR3 bases: TGTGCCAGCAGACTAGCGGGGGCCAGCACAGATACGCAGTATTTT.

The rearrangement links TRBV18 to TRBJ1-1; tentative D call: TRBD1 (5 bases). V lost 3 bases, J lost 0 bases, and 5 bases lay in between. In germline, CDR1 is KGHSH, CDR2 LQKENI. This CDR3 is built from 13 residues. The CDR3 is CASSPTVNTEAFF. In nucleotides, the CDR3 is TGTGCCAGCTCACCGACAGTGAACACTGAAGCTTTCTTT.

This clonotype came up many times. The chain recombines TRBV6-5 with TRBJ2-7, with a possible D match to TRBD2 (6 bases). Looked up from germline, CDR1 is MNHEY and CDR2 is SVGAGI. This CDR3 region has 14 residues. V was cut by 7 bases and J by 12 bases, with 25 bases left in between. This CDR3 is CASTPPGTPGPLYF. CDR3 DNA sequence: TGTGCCAGCACCCCCCCCGGGACTCCAGGTCCCTTGTACTTC.

This clonotype was observed at least ten times. The rearrangement uses TRBV4-2 and TRBJ2-7; 12 bases map to TRBD2. Germline V gene sequence: CDR1 LGHNA, CDR2 YNFKEQ. The junction had 16 bases not matched to a gene; V was cut back by 4 bases and J by 0 bases. CDR3 length equals 20 residues. The CDR3 region has the DNA TGTGCCAGCAGCCCAAGGGCAATGACTAGCGGGGGACACAGCTCCTACGAGCAGTACTTC. Translation: CASSPRAMTSGGHSSYEQYF.

The DNA for the CDR3 is TGTGCCAGCAGCTTAACGCGCGACGGGGAGCTGTTTTTT. Its translation: CASSLTRDGELFF. This chain connects TRBV7-3 to TRBJ2-2, with no clear D. This CDR3 contains 13 residues. V shed 0 bases and J shed 7 bases, with 6 bases lying between them. CDR1 is SGHTA, CDR2 FQGTGA, per germline.